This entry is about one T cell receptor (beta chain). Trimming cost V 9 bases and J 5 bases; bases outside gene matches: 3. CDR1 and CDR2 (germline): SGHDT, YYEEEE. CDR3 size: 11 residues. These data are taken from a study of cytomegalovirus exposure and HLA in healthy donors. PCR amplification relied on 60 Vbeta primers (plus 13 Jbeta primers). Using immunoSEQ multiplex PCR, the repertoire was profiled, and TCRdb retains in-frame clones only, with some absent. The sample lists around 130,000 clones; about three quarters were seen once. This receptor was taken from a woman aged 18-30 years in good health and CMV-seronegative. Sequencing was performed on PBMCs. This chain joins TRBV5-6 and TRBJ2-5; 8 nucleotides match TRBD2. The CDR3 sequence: CATGRGETQYF. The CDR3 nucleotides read TGTGCCACCGGGAGGGGGGAGACCCAGTACTTC.